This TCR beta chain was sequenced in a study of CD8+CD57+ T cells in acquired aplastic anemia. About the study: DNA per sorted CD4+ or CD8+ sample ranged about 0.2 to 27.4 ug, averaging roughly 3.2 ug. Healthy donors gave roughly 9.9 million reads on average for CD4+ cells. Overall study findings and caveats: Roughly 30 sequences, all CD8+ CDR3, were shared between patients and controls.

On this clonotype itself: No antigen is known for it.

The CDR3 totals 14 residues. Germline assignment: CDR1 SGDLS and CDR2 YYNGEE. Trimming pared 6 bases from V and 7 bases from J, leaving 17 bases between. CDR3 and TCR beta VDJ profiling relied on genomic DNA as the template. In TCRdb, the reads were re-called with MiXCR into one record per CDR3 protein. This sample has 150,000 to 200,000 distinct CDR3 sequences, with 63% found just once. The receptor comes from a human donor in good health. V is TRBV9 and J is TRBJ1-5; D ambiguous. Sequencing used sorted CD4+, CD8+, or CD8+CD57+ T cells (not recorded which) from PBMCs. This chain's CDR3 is CASNPDGESQPQHF. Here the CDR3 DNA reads TGTGCCAGCAACCCCGACGGGGAGAGCCAGCCCCAGCATTTT. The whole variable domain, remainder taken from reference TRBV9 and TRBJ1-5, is DSGVTQTPKHLITATGQRVTLRCSPRSGDLSVYWYQQSLDQGLQFLIQYYNGEERAKGNILERFSAQQFPDLHSELNLSSLELGDSALYFCASNPDGESQPQHFGDGTRLSIL.